The 26 T cell receptor beta chains in this list originate from one sample, sequenced in a study of blood T cell repertoires in COVID-19. The method was immunoSEQ multiplex PCR; TCRdb's version includes in-frame clones alone and lacks a portion of them. Of 180,000 or so clones in the sample, more than 75% were seen once. The sequenced sample consisted of peripheral blood. These receptors all stem from a man between 65 and 79 years old with acute or convalescent COVID-19.

The chain joins TRBV6-6 to TRBJ2-2, with a tentative D call TRBD2 (6 bases). V lost 6 bases to trimming and J lost 3 bases, with 11 bases between them. Germline lookup yields CDR1 MNHNY and CDR2 SVGAGI (reference sequence). The CDR3 has 14 amino acids. CDR3 loop: CASSNRRDTGELFF. The CDR3 DNA reads as TGTGCCAGCAGCAACAGGAGGGACACCGGGGAGCTGTTTTTT.

This clone came up once. The V gene is TRBV12-3 or TRBV12-4, the J gene TRBJ1-1; TRBD1 might be the D (5 bases). The V end lost 7 bases, the J end lost 6 bases, and 15 bases lay between the germline ends. CDR3 length equals 13 residues. The chain's CDR3 is CASMMRVGAEAFF. CDR3 in DNA: TGTGCCAGCATGATGAGAGTAGGGGCTGAAGCTTTCTTT.

V is TRBV3-1 (or the pseudogene TRBV3-2) and J is TRBJ1-5; D is unresolved. Germline V gene sequence: CDR1 LGHDT, CDR2 YNNKEL (reference sequence). Trimming stripped 0 bases from V and 7 bases from J, with 4 bases between. The CDR3 consists of 12 residues. The CDR3 nucleotides are TGTGCCAGCAGCCAAGATCAACAGCCCCAGCATTTT. Translation: CASSQDQQPQHF.

The chain recombines TRBV6-1 with TRBJ2-7, with 7 nucleotides matching TRBD2. With 4 bases clipped from V and 0 bases from J, the junction kept 9 bases outside the gene matches. The CDR3 is made up of 16 amino acids. Germline V gives CDR1 MNHNS, CDR2 SASEGT. The CDR3 protein is CASSGRTSHSSYEQYF. As DNA, the CDR3 is TGTGCCAGCAGTGGTCGGACTAGTCACAGCTCCTACGAGCAGTACTTC.

This clone was picked up one time. The chain has TRBV5-4 and TRBJ1-6; weak D call: TRBD1 (6 bases). The length of the CDR3 is 14 residues. Germline CDR1 and CDR2: SGHNT and YYREEE (reference sequence). Trimming pared 4 bases from V and 4 bases from J, leaving 9 bases between. CDR3 loop: CASSQQGYNSPLHF. CDR3 in DNA: TGTGCCAGCAGCCAACAGGGTTATAATTCACCCCTCCACTTT.

The V gene is TRBV4-2, the J gene TRBJ2-3; 8 bases line up with TRBD2. Germline lookup yields CDR1 LGHNA and CDR2 YNFKEQ. Losses at the gene ends were 4 bases for V and 2 bases for J; bases not matched to a gene: 8. This CDR3 has 16 amino acids. CDR3 region: CASSPIIAGFTDTQYF. CDR3 DNA sequence: TGTGCCAGCAGCCCAATCATAGCGGGGTTCACAGATACGCAGTATTTT.

The V gene is TRBV5-8, the J gene TRBJ2-3; TRBD1 matches at 9 bases. Per germline, CDR1 SGHTS and CDR2 YDEGEE. The CDR3 loop spans 14 amino acids. The ends lost 5 bases at V and 1 base at J; junction bases unmatched: 2. Written as DNA, the CDR3 is TGTGCCAGCAGTTGGGACAGGGGCACAGATACGCAGTATTTT. Translated: CASSWDRGTDTQYF.

This rearrangement joins TRBV19 to TRBJ1-5, with D hard to call. The germline V gene has CDR1 LNHDA and CDR2 SQIVND (reference sequence). Trimming stripped 0 bases from V and 3 bases from J, with 9 bases between. The CDR3 loop spans 15 amino acids. CDR3 sequence: CASSIDSGFNQPQHF. As DNA, the CDR3 is TGTGCCAGTAGTATAGATTCGGGTTTCAATCAGCCCCAGCATTTT.

The chain links TRBV12-3 or TRBV12-4 to TRBJ1-5; no definite D call. Trimming left V 4 bases short and J 5 bases short, with 9 bases between. This CDR3 is built from 13 residues. The CDR3 nucleotides read TGTGCCAGCAGTTACTCGAGCCATCAGCCCCAGCATTTT. It is translated as CASSYSSHQPQHF.

The chain joins TRBV27 to TRBJ1-4, with D uncertain. The CDR3 extends over 17 amino acids. Trimming removed 2 bases at V and 0 bases at J, with 13 bases between. Germline values: CDR1 MNHEY, CDR2 SMNVEV (reference sequence). CDR3 residues: CASSLIRESTTNEKLFF. The CDR3, as DNA: TGTGCCAGCAGTTTAATCCGTGAAAGCACAACTAATGAAAAACTGTTTTTT.

The V gene is TRBV6-5, the J gene TRBJ2-1; no definite D call. Germline V gene data show CDR1 as MNHEY and CDR2 as SVGAGI. The CDR3 spans 12 residues. V gave up 4 bases and J gave up 9 bases, with 10 bases separating them. This chain's CDR3 is CASSSGRSEQFF. The CDR3 bases are TGTGCCAGCAGTTCCGGTAGAAGTGAGCAGTTCTTC.

The chain carries TRBV10-2 and TRBJ1-2; D is unclear. V lost 8 bases and J lost 7, with 8 bases in between. In germline, CDR1 is WSHSY, CDR2 SAAADI. The CDR3 is 10 amino acids. The CDR3 coding sequence is TGCGCCAGCTATCGGGGTGGCTACACCTTC. It specifies CASYRGGYTF.

The genes are TRBV6-5 and TRBJ1-1, with a possible D match to TRBD1 (5 bases). The V end was cut by 2 bases, the J end by 1 base, with 11 bases between. From germline, CDR1 is MNHEY and CDR2 SVGAGI. The CDR3 sequence is 15 residues long. This CDR3 is CASSYRGRANTEAFF. CDR3 DNA sequence: TGTGCCAGCAGTTACAGGGGCAGGGCGAACACTGAAGCTTTCTTT.

This chain uses TRBV11-2 with TRBJ2-4; 8 positions agree with TRBD2. Germline CDR1 reads SGHAT; CDR2 reads FQNNGV. The CDR3 is 13 amino acids. The trim removed 4 bases at V and 9 bases at J, leaving 5 bases unmatched. This chain's CDR3 is CASSSSGTSIQYF. CDR3 coding DNA: TGTGCCAGCAGCTCGTCCGGGACTAGCATTCAGTACTTC.

Worth noting for this clone: Other DNA sequences in the same sample also yield this CDR3. J is TRBJ2-7 and V is TRBV7-9; 7 bases agree with TRBD1. V gave up 4 bases and J gave up 4 bases; unmatched junction bases: 1. The CDR3 sequence is 12 residues long. Germline V lookup: CDR1 SEHNR, CDR2 FQNEAQ (reference sequence). CDR3 coding DNA: TGTGCCAGCAGCTCACAGGGGTACGAGCAGTACTTC. It codes for CASSSQGYEQYF. The complete variable domain, with remaining parts taken from reference TRBV7-9 and TRBJ2-7, reads DTGVSQNPRHKITKRGQNVTFRCDPISEHNRLYWYRQTLGQGPEFLTYFQNEAQLEKSRLLSDRFSAERPKGSFSTLEIQRTEQGDSAMYLCASSSQGYEQYFGPGTRLTVT.

This CDR3 reads CASSLFQRTRTGELFF. The CDR3 DNA reads TGTGCCAGCAGCTTATTTCAGCGGACGAGAACCGGGGAGCTGTTTTTT. The chain combines TRBV11-2 with TRBJ2-2, with D possibly TRBD2 on 5 matching bases. This CDR3 has 16 amino acids. The germline gives CDR1 SGHAT, CDR2 FQNNGV. The V gene lost 2 bases and the J gene lost 5 bases, with 15 bases spanning the gap.

The CDR3 DNA sequence: TGTGCCAGCAGCCCAAGAGGAAGGACAACAGAGACCCAGTACTTC. Translating gives CASSPRGRTTETQYF. The chain combines TRBV3-1 (or the pseudogene TRBV3-2) with TRBJ2-5, with TRBD1 as a possible D gene (5 bases). The CDR3 has 15 residues. CDR1 is LGHDT and CDR2 is YNNKEL in the germline V gene (reference sequence). The ends were cut back, 4 bases at V and 4 bases at J, with 16 bases in the middle.

This clone was observed a handful of times. The chain is built from TRBV6-5 and TRBJ1-3; D unclear. The germline V gene has CDR1 MNHEY and CDR2 SVGAGI. The CDR3 loop spans 14 amino acids. The V and J ends lost 6 bases and 0 bases respectively, with 9 bases between them. DNA of the CDR3: TGTGCCAGCAGCCAACTTGCCTCTGGAAACACCATATATTTT. The encoded protein is CASSQLASGNTIYF.

This chain joins TRBV11-1 and TRBJ2-1, with D hard to call. Trimming removed 0 bases from V and 12 bases from J, with 12 bases in between. This CDR3 comprises 13 residues. Germline CDR1 is SGHAT and CDR2 is FQDESV (reference sequence). The CDR3 loop is CASSLAPLSGQFF. As DNA, the CDR3 is TGTGCCAGCAGCTTAGCCCCGCTGTCGGGGCAGTTCTTC.

The rearrangement links TRBV29-1 to TRBJ1-2; no reliable D call. In germline, CDR1 is SQVTM, CDR2 ANQGSEA. The CDR3 runs to 11 residues. Between the trimmed V and J ends, which lost 3 bases and 9 bases, there was a span of 11 bases. CDR3 bases: TGCAGCGTTGATGGCTTGGAGAGCTACACCTTC. It is translated as CSVDGLESYTF. Full variable domain (missing parts from reference TRBV29-1 and TRBJ1-2): SAVISQKPSRDICQRGTSLTIQCQVDSQVTMMFWYRQQPGQSLTLIATANQGSEATYESGFVIDKFPISRPNLTFSTLTVSNMSPEDSSIYLCSVDGLESYTFGSGTRLTVV.

This chain links TRBV6-5 with TRBJ2-1; D ambiguous. V lost 6 bases and J lost 0, with 12 bases in between. Germline CDR1 reads MNHEY; CDR2 reads SVGAGI. This CDR3 has 15 residues. The CDR3 here is CASSPGMNSYNEQFF. The DNA of the CDR3 is TGTGCCAGCAGCCCCGGTATGAACTCCTACAATGAGCAGTTCTTC.

The chain recombines TRBV6-5 with TRBJ1-6; no firm D call. Germline values: CDR1 MNHEY, CDR2 SVGAGI. This CDR3 is built from 14 residues. The germline V and J ends were trimmed by 7 bases and 6 bases, with 13 bases remaining between them. The CDR3 region is CASTEGRTNSPLHF. Written as DNA, the CDR3 is TGTGCCAGCACCGAAGGGAGGACTAATTCACCCCTCCACTTT.

The chain carries TRBV18 and TRBJ2-2; 7 bases are a match to TRBD2. The CDR3 sequence is 14 residues long. The J segment lost 4 bases and the V segment lost 3 bases, leaving 2 bases of the junction unmatched. CDR1 is KGHSH and CDR2 is LQKENI in the germline V gene. CDR3 protein: CASSPASGTGELFF. CDR3 sequence (DNA): TGTGCCAGCTCACCGGCTAGCGGCACCGGGGAGCTGTTTTTT.

In this sample, this clone turned up once. This chain links TRBV5-4 with TRBJ2-2; 9 positions agree with TRBD2. The germline CDR1 and CDR2 sequences are SGHNT and YYREEE (reference sequence). This CDR3 comprises 17 residues. Unmatched junction bases numbered 9, after V lost 4 bases and J lost 2 bases. DNA for the CDR3: TGTGCCAGCAGCAGCCTGCCTAGCGGGGCTAACACCGGGGAGCTGTTTTTT. It codes for CASSSLPSGANTGELFF.

The chain recombines TRBV7-3 with TRBJ2-2; a weak D match, TRBD2 (6 bases). Trimming took 4 bases from V and 2 from J, leaving 8 bases between them. Germline CDR1 reads SGHTA; CDR2 reads FQGTGA. The CDR3 spans 14 residues. The CDR3 reads CASSSTSNTGELFF. In DNA, the CDR3 is TGTGCCAGCAGCTCTACTAGCAACACCGGGGAGCTGTTTTTT. Full variable domain (missing parts from reference TRBV7-3 and TRBJ2-2): GAGVSQTPSNKVTEKGKYVELRCDPISGHTALYWYRQSLGQGPEFLIYFQGTGAADDSGLPNDRFFAVRPEGSVSTLKIQRTERGDSAVYLCASSSTSNTGELFFGEGSRLTVL.

This rearrangement joins TRBV6-5 to TRBJ2-5, with D tentatively TRBD1 (5 bases). Trimming removed 1 base from V and 2 bases from J, with 8 bases in between. Germline CDR1 reads MNHEY; CDR2 reads SVGAGI. CDR3 length: 14 amino acids. CDR3: CASSYFDRQETQYF. The CDR3 DNA is TGTGCCAGCAGTTACTTTGACAGACAAGAGACCCAGTACTTC.